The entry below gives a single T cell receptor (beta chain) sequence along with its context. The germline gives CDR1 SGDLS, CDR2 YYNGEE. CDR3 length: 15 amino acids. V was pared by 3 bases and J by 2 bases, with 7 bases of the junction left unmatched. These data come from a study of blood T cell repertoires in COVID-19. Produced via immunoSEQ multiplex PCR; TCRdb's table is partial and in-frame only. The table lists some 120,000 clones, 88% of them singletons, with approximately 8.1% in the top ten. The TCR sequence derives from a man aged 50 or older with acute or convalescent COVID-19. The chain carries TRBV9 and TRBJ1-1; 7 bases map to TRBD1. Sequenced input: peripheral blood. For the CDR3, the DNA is TGTGCCAGCAGCGGAAGACAGGGAATTAACACTGAAGCTTTCTTT. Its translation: CASSGRQGINTEAFF.